The 32 T cell receptor beta chains below were found in one sample sequenced in a study of Graves' ophthalmopathy and Graves' hyperthyroidism. As the template, RNA transcripts were used to amplify TCR beta CDR3 regions. RT-PCR in the first round used HTBI primers; a second-round multiplex PCR followed. MiXCR was run by TCRdb on the multiplex PCR reads, yielding one entry per CDR3 protein. The sample shows about 740,000 distinct CDR3 sequences, around 40% of them seen only once. Sample: peripheral blood. These receptors were taken from an adult man with Graves' ophthalmopathy.

The V and J genes are TRBV29-1 and TRBJ1-5; perhaps TRBD1 as D (5 bases). The CDR3 spans 13 residues. V lost 4 bases and J lost 3, with 10 bases in between. Per germline, CDR1 SQVTM and CDR2 ANQGSEA. CDR3 region: CSVGPGVNQPQHF. In nucleotides, the CDR3 is TGCAGCGTTGGACCGGGGGTCAATCAGCCCCAGCATTTT.

This clonotype appeared a few times. This rearrangement joins TRBV10-3 to TRBJ2-5; 7 nucleotides agree with TRBD1. The junction had 12 bases not matched to a gene; V was cut back by 10 bases and J by 4 bases. The germline gives CDR1 ENHRY, CDR2 SYGVKD. This CDR3 spans 14 amino acids. For the CDR3, the DNA is TGTGCCAGCACCCCCATGACAGGGACAGAGACCCAGTACTTC. This sequence encodes CASTPMTGTETQYF.

The chain employs TRBV20-1 and TRBJ2-2; D is undetermined. V was clipped by 3 bases and J by 0 bases, with 5 bases between them. Germline lookup yields CDR1 DFQATT and CDR2 SNEGSKA (reference sequence). This CDR3 has 13 amino acids. The CDR3 is CSARYSNTGELFF. The CDR3 nucleotides are TGCAGTGCTAGGTATTCGAACACCGGGGAGCTGTTTTTT.

V and J are TRBV12-3 or TRBV12-4 and TRBJ1-1; 11 nucleotides agree with TRBD1. The CDR3 runs 16 residues. V dropped 5 bases and J dropped 10; count of bases not matched to a gene: 15. The DNA of the CDR3 is TGTGCCAGCAGTCTATTCTACGGACAGGGGGCCAGGAGAGCTTTCTTT. Translation: CASSLFYGQGARRAFF.

This clonotype was seen ten or more times. This chain connects TRBV7-2 to TRBJ1-1, with 7 bases fitting TRBD1. Germline loops: CDR1 SGHTA, CDR2 FQGNSA. J was trimmed by 0 bases and V by 1 base; bases with no gene match: 2. The CDR3 extends over 15 amino acids. CDR3 region: CASSLVGQLNTEAFF. The DNA for the CDR3 is TGTGCCAGCAGCTTAGTGGGACAGCTGAACACTGAAGCTTTCTTT.

This clonotype was detected ten times or more. CDR3 amino acids: CASRSGQMNTEAFF. The CDR3 nucleotides read TGCGCCAGCAGATCCGGACAGATGAACACTGAAGCTTTCTTT. The genes are TRBV5-1 and TRBJ1-1; tentative D call: TRBD1 (6 bases). This CDR3 is 14 amino acids long. Germline V gene lookup returns CDR1 SGHRS and CDR2 YFSETQ. The germline V and J ends were trimmed by 5 bases and 0 bases, with 11 bases remaining between them.

This clonotype was counted only a few times. Mismatch with germline at one junction end may stem from a read error. The chain has TRBV29-1 and TRBJ2-7; the D gene is possibly TRBD2 (6 bases). Germline CDR1 and CDR2: SQVTM and ANQGSEA. This CDR3 is built from 12 residues. The CDR3 loop reads CSVGEPGEGVFF. For the CDR3, the DNA is TGCAGCGTTGGAGAACCGGGGGAAGGGGTGTTCTTC.

The chain uses TRBV25-1 and TRBJ2-7, with TRBD1 identical over 9 bases. Per the germline V gene, CDR1 is MGHDK and CDR2 is SYGVNS. The length of the CDR3 is 16 residues. V was clipped by 2 bases and J by 3 bases; unmatched bases: 8. The CDR3 sequence: CASSETTGTGSYEQYF. For the CDR3, the DNA is TGTGCCAGCAGTGAAACAACGGGGACAGGGAGCTACGAGCAGTACTTC.

The chain combines TRBV20-1 with TRBJ1-5; D uncertain. Trimming stripped 3 bases from V and 3 bases from J, with 9 bases between. Germline assignment: CDR1 DFQATT and CDR2 SNEGSKA (reference sequence). CDR3 size: 13 residues. The CDR3: CSASPQINQPQHF. In nucleotides, the CDR3 is TGCAGTGCTAGCCCGCAGATCAATCAGCCCCAGCATTTT.

This clonotype was counted a few times. The chain uses TRBV6-5 and TRBJ1-1; 7 nucleotides match TRBD1. Germline V lookup: CDR1 MNHEY, CDR2 SVGAGI. The CDR3 sequence is 14 residues long. After removal of 7 bases from V and 3 bases from J, the junction contained 8 bases not matched to a gene. In DNA, the CDR3 is TGTGCCAGCACCGAGGACAGGTCTTACACTGAAGCTTTCTTT. Translating gives CASTEDRSYTEAFF.

Notes on this clonotype: At one end, the junction sequence differs from germline, possibly due to a read error. This chain uses TRBV5-4 with TRBJ1-1, with 7 nucleotides matching TRBD1. This CDR3 is built from 14 residues. The germline V gene encodes CDR1 SGHNT and CDR2 YYREEE (reference sequence). CDR3: CVSSLGQMNTEAFF. CDR3 nucleotide sequence: TGTGTCAGCAGCTTGGGACAGATGAACACTGAAGCTTTCTTT.

Only a few counts were recorded for this clonotype. The chain joins TRBV12-3 or TRBV12-4 to TRBJ1-5; tentatively, D is TRBD1 (5 bases). This CDR3 is built from 14 residues. The V end lost 9 bases, the J end lost 6 bases, and 18 bases lay between the germline ends. CDR3 in amino acids: CASGSRQGGQPQHF. The CDR3 DNA sequence: TGTGCCAGTGGTTCTCGGCAGGGCGGTCAGCCCCAGCATTTT.

As concerns this clonotype: The junction and the germline gene differ at one end; a read error may be behind it. This chain joins TRBV24-1 and TRBJ1-5; D is uncertain. This CDR3 contains 13 residues. Looked up from germline, CDR1 is KGHDR and CDR2 is SFDVKD. As DNA, the CDR3 is TGTGCCAGCAGTCGGTCCCGCAATCAGCCCCAGCATTTT. Translated, it gives CASSRSRNQPQHF.

This clonotype was seen once. The chain joins TRBV10-3 to TRBJ1-2, with D hard to call. CDR1 and CDR2 (germline): ENHRY, SYGVKD. V lost 4 bases to trimming and J lost 4 bases, with 19 bases between them. This CDR3 spans 16 amino acids. The CDR3 DNA sequence: TGTGCCATCAGTGCTAGGAGGGTTCTCCTAGGCTATGGCTACACCTTC. Its translation: CAISARRVLLGYGYTF.

V usage is TRBV7-9 and J usage is TRBJ2-7; the D gene is possibly TRBD1 (6 bases). The CDR3 totals 15 residues. Germline V lookup: CDR1 SEHNR, CDR2 FQNEAQ (reference sequence). Deletions cut 6 bases from V and 3 bases from J, with 18 bases between. The CDR3 protein is CASRKRRARGYEQYF. CDR3 in DNA: TGTGCCAGCAGGAAACGTAGGGCCAGGGGCTACGAGCAGTACTTC.

This clonotype was seen a few times. J is TRBJ1-6 and V is TRBV27, with a weak D call TRBD1 (6 bases). The CDR3 covers 14 residues. CDR1 and CDR2 (germline): MNHEY, SMNVEV (reference sequence). The ends were cut back, 6 bases at V and 6 bases at J, with 12 bases in the middle. This CDR3 is CASRSMGANSPLHF. The CDR3 nucleotides read TGTGCCAGCAGGTCCATGGGGGCTAATTCACCCCTCCACTTT.

CDR3 amino acids: CSGPTSSYEQYF. The DNA of the CDR3 is TGCAGCGGACCGACAAGCTCCTACGAGCAGTACTTC. The J gene is TRBJ2-7, the V gene TRBV29-1; D uncertain. The CDR3 extends over 12 amino acids. CDR1 is SQVTM, CDR2 ANQGSEA, per germline. Trimming removed 7 bases at V and 0 bases at J, with 10 bases between.

The V gene is TRBV7-9, the J gene TRBJ2-7, with a tentative D call TRBD2 (6 bases). CDR1 SEHNR and CDR2 FQNEAQ come from the germline V gene (reference sequence). V dropped 6 bases and J dropped 7 bases, with 13 bases sitting between them. The CDR3 spans 12 residues. The CDR3 nucleotides are TGTGCCAGCAGACATCTGGAGGGAGAGCAGTACTTC. It codes for CASRHLEGEQYF.

This clonotype came up many times. This CDR3 is CASSLAAGERSPLHF. Here the CDR3 DNA reads TGTGCCAGCAGCTTAGCGGCAGGGGAGCGATCACCCCTCCACTTT. The chain links TRBV7-2 to TRBJ1-6; maybe TRBD1 (6 bases). The germline V and J ends were trimmed by 0 bases and 10 bases, with 13 bases remaining between them. CDR3 length: 15 amino acids. Germline CDR1 is SGHTA and CDR2 is FQGNSA.

This clonotype was counted a few times. The V and J genes are TRBV6-1 and TRBJ2-7; D could derive from TRBD1 or TRBD2 (5 bases each). Between the trimmed V and J ends, which lost 5 bases and 1 base, there was a span of 12 bases. This CDR3 has 14 residues. Germline-derived CDR1 and CDR2 are MNHNS and SASEGT. For the CDR3, the DNA is TGTGCCAGCAGTTCTTGGGACGTATCCTACGAGCAGTACTTC. This gives the protein CASSSWDVSYEQYF.

Comment on this clonotype: At one end, the junction sequence differs from germline, possibly due to a read error. The chain combines TRBV10-3 with TRBJ1-3; no firm D call. In germline, CDR1 is ENHRY, CDR2 SYGVKD. This CDR3 region has 14 residues. The DNA of the CDR3 is TGTGCCATCAGTGACGGGCAAATCGGAAACATCATATATTTT. It translates to CAISDGQIGNIIYF.

This clonotype occurred many times. This chain connects TRBV20-1 to TRBJ1-2; the match to TRBD1 covers 8 bases. The CDR3 consists of 12 residues. V lost 2 bases and J lost 10; bases outside the gene matches: 6. CDR1 and CDR2 from the germline V gene are DFQATT and SNEGSKA (reference sequence). The CDR3 is CSARQGAPPYTF. CDR3 bases: TGCAGTGCTAGACAGGGGGCGCCTCCCTACACCTTC.

This clonotype was counted many times. V gene TRBV7-2 combines with J gene TRBJ2-6, with 12 bases fitting TRBD1. Trimming removed 8 bases from V and 2 bases from J; junction bases left unmatched: 13. CDR1 and CDR2 from the germline V gene are SGHTA and FQGNSA. The CDR3 runs 19 residues. The CDR3 spells CASSSGTGGFLAGANVLTF. The CDR3 DNA follows: TGTGCCAGCTCGAGCGGGACAGGGGGCTTTCTAGCTGGGGCCAACGTCCTGACTTTC.

The V gene is TRBV25-1, the J gene TRBJ1-2; 10 bases agree with TRBD1. Germline V gene lookup returns CDR1 MGHDK and CDR2 SYGVNS. The junction had 9 bases not matched to a gene; V was cut back by 6 bases and J by 2 bases. CDR3 length: 16 residues. CDR3 region: CASSLEPGQGNYGYTF. The DNA for the CDR3 is TGTGCCAGCAGCCTCGAACCGGGACAGGGGAACTATGGCTACACCTTC.

The table lists this clonotype with a count of one. This could be a read error, since a much larger clone is one nucleotide away. This rearrangement joins TRBV7-3 to TRBJ2-5; 7 bases are a match to TRBD1. The CDR3 contains 15 residues. V lost 5 bases, J lost 2 bases, and 8 bases stayed unmatched. Germline V CDR1 and CDR2: SGHTA, FQGTGA. Here the CDR3 reads CASSAYAGGQETQYF. DNA of the CDR3: TGTGCCAGCAGCGCATATGCAGGGGGTCAAGAGACCCAGTACTTC.

V is TRBV5-1 and J is TRBJ2-5; D not certain. The ends were cut back, 0 bases at V and 5 bases at J, with 11 bases in the middle. The CDR3 has 14 residues. The germline V gene has CDR1 SGHRS and CDR2 YFSETQ. CDR3 nucleotides: TGCGCCAGCAGCTTGGGTGTCAGAAGGGAGACCCAGTACTTC. Residues: CASSLGVRRETQYF.

This clonotype was counted only a few times. The genes are TRBV12-3 or TRBV12-4 and TRBJ1-5, with D tentatively TRBD1 (5 bases). Trimming stripped 1 base from V and 9 bases from J, with 13 bases between. The CDR3 sequence is 14 residues long. Here the CDR3 DNA reads TGTGCCAGCAGTTTAGGCAGGGTCCTCGGGCCCCAGCATTTT. Residues: CASSLGRVLGPQHF.

This clonotype was seen a handful of times. J is TRBJ1-6 and V is TRBV7-9, with 7 bases aligning to TRBD1. This CDR3 is built from 14 residues. V dropped 5 bases and J dropped 7; count of bases not matched to a gene: 5. Germline loops: CDR1 SEHNR, CDR2 FQNEAQ (reference sequence). As DNA, the CDR3 is TGTGCCAGCAGCCAGACAGGGAGGAATTCACCCCTCCACTTT. As protein: CASSQTGRNSPLHF.

This clonotype was recorded many times. The chain carries TRBV7-9 and TRBJ1-6, with D possibly being TRBD1 (6 bases). From germline, CDR1 is SEHNR and CDR2 FQNEAQ (reference sequence). Between the trimmed V and J ends, which lost 5 bases and 6 bases, there was a span of 20 bases. The CDR3 totals 17 residues. CDR3 nucleotide sequence: TGTGCCAGCAGCCGACAGATTAGAACAGGGATTAATTCACCCCTCCACTTT. Residues: CASSRQIRTGINSPLHF. The complete variable domain, with remaining parts taken from reference TRBV7-9 and TRBJ1-6, reads DTGVSQNPRHKITKRGQNVTFRCDPISEHNRLYWYRQTLGQGPEFLTYFQNEAQLEKSRLLSDRFSAERPKGSFSTLEIQRTEQGDSAMYLCASSRQIRTGINSPLHFGNGTRLTVT.

The V gene is TRBV29-1, the J gene TRBJ2-7; 9 bases agree with TRBD1. J was trimmed by 3 bases and V by 3 bases; bases with no gene match: 3. The CDR3 covers 13 residues. Germline V CDR1 and CDR2: SQVTM, ANQGSEA. The DNA of the CDR3 is TGCAGCGTTGAGACGACAGGGGGCTACGAGCAGTACTTC. Its translation is CSVETTGGYEQYF.

The V and J genes are TRBV10-3 and TRBJ2-6; weak D call: TRBD1 (7 bases). This CDR3 comprises 16 residues. V was trimmed by 11 bases and J by 1 base, leaving 18 bases between them. The germline CDR1 and CDR2 sequences are ENHRY and SYGVKD. CDR3: CAAEEGARSGANVLTF. DNA for the CDR3: TGTGCCGCAGAGGAGGGGGCGAGGTCTGGGGCCAACGTCCTGACTTTC.

The V and J genes are TRBV10-3 and TRBJ2-2, with 10 nucleotides matching TRBD2. There are 15 residues in the CDR3. The germline CDR1 and CDR2 sequences are ENHRY and SYGVKD. V dropped 7 bases and J dropped 0; count of bases not matched to a gene: 2. CDR3 loop: CAITGTSANTGELFF. CDR3 coding DNA: TGTGCCATCACCGGGACTAGCGCGAACACCGGGGAGCTGTTTTTT.